This entry lists 4 T cell receptor beta chains sequenced from one sample in a study of patients and donors after allogeneic stem cell transplantation. TCRdb passed the RT-PCR reads through MiXCR, listing each CDR3 protein once. In the table there are about 160,000 distinct CDR3 sequences, approximately 22% of which are singletons. What was sequenced was blood, either unsorted or a sorted T cell fraction (not recorded which). The source of these receptors is a human donor who was either an allogeneic HSCT recipient or a stem cell or donor lymphocyte infusion donor (not recorded which). It is not recorded whose cells these are; they may come from a transplant donor.

The V call is TRBV18, the J call TRBJ1-1; D is unresolved. The CDR3 totals 17 residues. Germline V gives CDR1 KGHSH, CDR2 LQKENI. V was trimmed by 0 bases and J by 0 bases, leaving 14 bases between them. The CDR3 here is CASSPPSSRRMNTEAFF. In DNA form, the CDR3 reads TGTGCCAGCTCACCACCGTCGTCGCGGAGAATGAACACTGAAGCTTTCTTT.

This clonotype was detected only a few times. V usage is TRBV12-3 or TRBV12-4 and J usage is TRBJ1-2; the match to TRBD1 covers 7 bases. The CDR3 sequence is 13 residues long. With V trimmed by 7 bases and J by 5 bases, 7 bases remained unmatched. CDR3 protein: CASMQTGRYGYTF. In DNA form, the CDR3 reads TGTGCCAGCATGCAGACAGGGAGGTATGGCTACACCTTC.

This chain joins TRBV7-2 and TRBJ2-1; D may be TRBD2 (5 bases). Germline CDR1 reads SGHTA; CDR2 reads FQGNSA. V was shortened by 2 bases and J by 8 bases, with 13 bases between the two germline ends. The CDR3 sequence is 14 residues long. The CDR3 DNA sequence: TGTGCCAGCAGCTTATTTCCTAGCCTGGATGAGCAGTTCTTC. Translated: CASSLFPSLDEQFF.

There are a few counts of this clonotype. The chain links TRBV5-1 to TRBJ2-7; D is undetermined. The CDR3 sequence is 14 residues long. From germline, CDR1 is SGHRS and CDR2 YFSETQ. V dropped 2 bases and J dropped 0 bases, with 9 bases sitting between them. CDR3 protein: CASSFMERSYEQYF. The CDR3 coding sequence is TGCGCCAGCAGCTTCATGGAGCGCTCCTACGAGCAGTACTTC.